This T cell receptor beta chain originates from a study of blood T cell repertoires in COVID-19. The V and J ends lost 6 bases and 3 bases respectively, with 11 bases between them. CDR1 and CDR2 from the germline V gene are MDHEN and SYDVKM. CDR3 size: 13 residues. Per the authors' pipeline: Reference gene primer amplification yielded estimated nucleated cell counts. TCRdb's copy holds only in-frame clones and misses some; the assay was immunoSEQ multiplex PCR. That table gives V, J and clone size, and the DNA gave D and trimming. The sample shows approximately 210,000 clones, 80% to 85% of them seen only once.

This TCR was recovered from a human donor in a cohort sampled during active COVID-19. Material for sequencing was peripheral blood. This rearrangement joins TRBV28 to TRBJ1-2; D unresolved. The CDR3 DNA follows: TGTGCCAGCAGATTAACTAGAGACTATGGCTACACCTTC. Residues: CASRLTRDYGYTF.